Below, 24 T cell receptor beta chains from the same sample are listed, as sequenced in a study of blood T cell repertoires in COVID-19 (TCRdb year 2020). The library relied on the immunoSEQ multiplex PCR assay. The source is immuneACCESS, and TCRdb retained only in-frame sequences with V and J called. Part of the clones is not carried over; for the studies checked, unresolved V genes explain less than half of this, and the remainder is unexplained. This sample lists about 150,000 clones; around 84% were detected once. The ten largest make up roughly 2.5% of the sample. The sample was peripheral blood. These receptors came from a woman older than 75 with COVID-19, enrolled during active disease.

The chain links TRBV28 to TRBJ1-5; 9 bases fit TRBD1. Germline CDR1 and CDR2: MDHEN and SYDVKM. V was clipped by 6 bases and J by 7 bases; unmatched bases: 7. CDR3 length: 14 residues. The chain's CDR3 is CASRQTGGWQPQHF. The DNA of the CDR3 is TGTGCCAGCAGACAAACAGGGGGCTGGCAGCCCCAGCATTTT. Full variable domain (rest looked up from reference TRBV28 and TRBJ1-5): DVKVTQSSRYLVKRTGEKVFLECVQDMDHENMFWYRQDPGLGLRLIYFSYDVKMKEKGDIPEGYSVSREKKERFSLILESASTNQTSMYLCASRQTGGWQPQHFGDGTRLSIL.

V and J are TRBV28 and TRBJ1-6, with D hard to call. CDR3 length: 13 amino acids. V gave up 4 bases and J gave up 7 bases, with 8 bases separating them. The germline V gene has CDR1 MDHEN and CDR2 SYDVKM. The CDR3 coding sequence is TGTGCCAGCAGTTCGGCGGGAAATTCACCCCTCCACTTT. It translates to CASSSAGNSPLHF.

V is TRBV9 and J is TRBJ2-5, with 14 positions matching TRBD2. After removal of 3 bases from V and 5 bases from J, the junction contained 12 bases not matched to a gene. This CDR3 comprises 18 residues. The V gene's germline CDR1 is SGDLS and CDR2 YYNGEE. The CDR3 DNA reads as TGTGCCAGCAGCGCGGTGGGGACTAGCGGGAGATTCGGGGAGACCCAGTACTTC. This sequence encodes CASSAVGTSGRFGETQYF.

The chain carries TRBV7-2 and TRBJ1-5, with 7 positions matching TRBD1. V lost 2 bases and J lost 4; bases outside the gene matches: 5. This CDR3 has 15 amino acids. Germline V gives CDR1 SGHTA, CDR2 FQGNSA. The CDR3 DNA sequence: TGTGCCAGCAGCTTATCGACAGGGACTAATCAGCCCCAGCATTTT. Translated, it gives CASSLSTGTNQPQHF.

The chain links TRBV25-1 to TRBJ1-1, with 7 bases identical to TRBD1. CDR1 MGHDK and CDR2 SYGVNS come from the germline V gene. This CDR3 comprises 13 residues. The V gene end was trimmed by 11 bases and the J gene end by 1 base; junction bases not matched to a gene: 7. The CDR3 sequence: CASRQGSNTEAFF. The CDR3 DNA sequence: TGTGCCTCCCGACAGGGTTCGAACACTGAAGCTTTCTTT.

J is TRBJ1-1 and V is TRBV28, with D hard to call. CDR3 length equals 15 residues. Deletions cut 3 bases from V and 1 base from J, with 12 bases between. Germline CDR1 reads MDHEN; CDR2 reads SYDVKM. CDR3 coding DNA: TGTGCCAGCAGTTTTTGGCAGTTGGCGAACACTGAAGCTTTCTTT. Translation gives CASSFWQLANTEAFF.

The chain uses TRBV10-3 and TRBJ1-5; 7 nucleotides match TRBD1. This CDR3 is 14 amino acids long. The V gene end was trimmed by 10 bases and the J gene end by 2 bases; junction bases not matched to a gene: 8. Germline CDR1 reads ENHRY; CDR2 reads SYGVKD. CDR3 amino acids: CATEQGSGNQPQHF. In DNA, the CDR3 is TGTGCCACCGAACAGGGGAGTGGCAATCAGCCCCAGCATTTT.

V gene TRBV5-1 combines with J gene TRBJ1-2; 12 nucleotides line up with TRBD1. Trimming cost V 7 bases and J 5 bases; bases outside gene matches: 12. This CDR3 has 16 amino acids. CDR1 and CDR2 (germline): SGHRS, YFSETQ. CDR3 amino acids: CASRIGTGGASYGYTF. The CDR3 coding sequence is TGCGCCAGCCGAATTGGGACAGGGGGCGCGAGTTATGGCTACACCTTC.

The rearrangement uses TRBV7-9 and TRBJ2-2, with D maybe TRBD2 (5 bases). Germline V lookup: CDR1 SEHNR, CDR2 FQNEAQ (reference sequence). The CDR3 spans 14 residues. Between the trimmed V and J ends, which lost 3 bases and 6 bases, there was a span of 11 bases. The CDR3 region has the DNA TGTGCCAGCAGCTTGGTCGAGGGCGCCGGGGAGCTGTTTTTT. This translates into CASSLVEGAGELFF. Full variable domain (missing parts from reference TRBV7-9 and TRBJ2-2): DTGVSQNPRHKITKRGQNVTFRCDPISEHNRLYWYRQTLGQGPEFLTYFQNEAQLEKSRLLSDRFSAERPKGSFSTLEIQRTEQGDSAMYLCASSLVEGAGELFFGEGSRLTVL.

CDR3 sequence: CASSLVGADNQPQHF. The CDR3 DNA is TGCGCCAGCAGCTTGGTTGGGGCCGACAATCAGCCCCAGCATTTT. J is TRBJ1-5 and V is TRBV5-1, with D tentatively TRBD1 (5 bases). The V and J ends lost 0 bases and 3 bases respectively, with 10 bases between them. Germline lookup yields CDR1 SGHRS and CDR2 YFSETQ. The CDR3 sequence is 15 residues long.

V is TRBV15 and J is TRBJ1-3; tentatively, D is TRBD1 (5 bases). The CDR3 extends over 16 amino acids. The V gene's germline CDR1 is LNHNV and CDR2 YYDKDF (reference sequence). The V end lost 0 bases, the J end lost 4 bases, and 13 bases lay between the germline ends. The CDR3: CATSREDTRGGNTIYF. The CDR3 nucleotides read TGTGCCACCAGCAGAGAGGACACCCGTGGGGGAAACACCATATATTTT.

The chain recombines TRBV5-4 with TRBJ2-1, with 9 bases aligning to TRBD2. V dropped 0 bases and J dropped 6; count of bases not matched to a gene: 4. From germline, CDR1 is SGHNT and CDR2 YYREEE (reference sequence). The CDR3 has 15 residues. In DNA, the CDR3 is TGTGCCAGCAGCTTGGAGGCGGGAGGGCCCAATGAGCAGTTCTTC. Its translation: CASSLEAGGPNEQFF.

The chain couples TRBV4-2 to TRBJ2-5; maybe TRBD2 (5 bases). The CDR3 has 14 amino acids. From germline, CDR1 is LGHNA and CDR2 YNFKEQ. Between the trimmed V and J ends, which lost 2 bases and 3 bases, there was a span of 10 bases. The CDR3 loop is CASSQLSGKETQYF. The CDR3 region has the DNA TGTGCCAGCAGCCAATTATCGGGGAAAGAGACCCAGTACTTC.

The rearrangement links TRBV9 to TRBJ2-1, with 9 bases fitting TRBD1. Unmatched junction bases numbered 7, after V lost 4 bases and J lost 2 bases. The germline V gene has CDR1 SGDLS and CDR2 YYNGEE. This CDR3 contains 16 residues. The CDR3: CASSPGQGLAYNEQFF. In DNA, the CDR3 is TGTGCCAGCAGCCCAGGACAGGGGTTGGCCTACAATGAGCAGTTCTTC.

The rearrangement joins TRBV6-6 to TRBJ2-7, with no clear D. Germline values: CDR1 MNHNY, CDR2 SVGAGI (reference sequence). The CDR3 totals 11 residues. Trimming cost V 6 bases and J 7 bases, with 10 bases left between them. DNA of the CDR3: TGTGCCAGCAGGGCCCAATATGAGCAGTACTTC. Translating it yields CASRAQYEQYF.

V and J are TRBV4-2 and TRBJ2-7; maybe TRBD2 (6 bases). Trimming stripped 3 bases from V and 3 bases from J, with 6 bases between. The CDR3 totals 12 residues. Germline V lookup: CDR1 LGHNA, CDR2 YNFKEQ. CDR3 residues: CASSQGGYEQYF. For the CDR3, the DNA is TGTGCCAGCAGCCAGGGAGGCTACGAGCAGTACTTC.

Regarding this clone: Germline and junction disagree at one end, which may indicate a read error. The chain has TRBV7-7 and TRBJ2-1; D not resolved. CDR3 length equals 13 residues. Germline-derived CDR1 and CDR2 are SSHAT and FNYEAQ (reference sequence). CDR3 residues: CASSLGPNNEQFF. The CDR3 bases are TGTGCTAGCAGCTTAGGGCCCAACAATGAGCAGTTCTTC.

The chain is built from TRBV29-1 and TRBJ1-1; 7 bases line up with TRBD1. Germline values: CDR1 SQVTM, CDR2 ANQGSEA. Trimming at V came to 5 bases and at J to 0 bases, leaving 12 bases not matched to a gene. The CDR3 has 16 amino acids. The CDR3 bases are TGCAGCGTTACCAAAACCCGGACAGGATTGAACACTGAAGCTTTCTTT. Encoded protein: CSVTKTRTGLNTEAFF. Drawing the rest from reference TRBV29-1 and TRBJ1-1, the complete variable domain is SAVISQKPSRDICQRGTSLTIQCQVDSQVTMMFWYRQQPGQSLTLIATANQGSEATYESGFVIDKFPISRPNLTFSTLTVSNMSPEDSSIYLCSVTKTRTGLNTEAFFGQGTRLTVV.

V usage is TRBV19 and J usage is TRBJ2-7; TRBD2 matches 11 bases. Looked up from germline, CDR1 is LNHDA and CDR2 is SQIVND (reference sequence). J gave up 7 bases and V 5 bases, and 10 bases lay outside the gene matches. The CDR3 has 15 amino acids. The CDR3 spells CASSQQGLAVAEQYF. The DNA for the CDR3 is TGTGCCAGTAGTCAGCAGGGACTAGCGGTCGCTGAGCAGTACTTC.

The V and J genes are TRBV28 and TRBJ2-3; TRBD2 matches at 7 bases. The length of the CDR3 is 18 residues. Germline V gene sequence: CDR1 MDHEN, CDR2 SYDVKM. V lost 3 bases, J lost 4 bases, and 16 bases stayed unmatched. The chain's CDR3 is CASSFFLWAGVGADTQYF. For the CDR3, the DNA is TGTGCCAGCAGTTTCTTTCTTTGGGCGGGAGTTGGGGCAGATACGCAGTATTTT.

The V call is TRBV2, the J call TRBJ2-1; possible D gene TRBD2, 7 bases. CDR3 size: 13 residues. CDR1 and CDR2 from the germline V gene are SNHLY and FYNNEI. The germline V and J ends were trimmed by 7 bases and 4 bases, with 11 bases remaining between them. Here the CDR3 reads CASKGGAYNEQFF. The CDR3 region has the DNA TGTGCCAGCAAAGGGGGGGCTTACAATGAGCAGTTCTTC.

The chain has TRBV5-6 and TRBJ1-4; a weak D match, TRBD1 (5 bases). The V and J ends lost 3 bases and 3 bases respectively, with 15 bases between them. The CDR3 runs to 16 residues. The germline CDR1 and CDR2 sequences are SGHDT and YYEEEE. CDR3 amino acids: CASSSIQGSANEKLFF. The CDR3 DNA follows: TGTGCCAGCAGCTCAATCCAGGGTTCAGCTAATGAAAAACTGTTTTTT. The complete variable domain, with remaining parts taken from reference TRBV5-6 and TRBJ1-4, reads DAGVTQSPTHLIKTRGQQVTLRCSPKSGHDTVSWYQQALGQGPQFIFQYYEEEERQRGNFPDRFSGHQFPNYSSELNVNALLLGDSALYLCASSSIQGSANEKLFFGSGTQLSVL.

This clone has a handful of counts. The rearrangement uses TRBV28 and TRBJ1-5; the match to TRBD1 covers 9 bases. After removal of 6 bases from V and 5 bases from J, the junction contained 8 bases not matched to a gene. The CDR3 loop spans 15 amino acids. Germline V gives CDR1 MDHEN, CDR2 SYDVKM. CDR3 region: CASSARGQGHQPQHF. The CDR3 DNA is TGTGCCAGCAGCGCAAGGGGACAGGGCCATCAGCCCCAGCATTTT.

The DNA for the CDR3 is TGTGCCAGCAGCCAAGATCTGGGCAACTATGGCTACACCTTC. Residues: CASSQDLGNYGYTF. The J gene is TRBJ1-2, the V gene TRBV4-2; D is unclear. Germline V gene data show CDR1 as LGHNA and CDR2 as YNFKEQ. The length of the CDR3 is 14 residues. V lost 0 bases and J lost 2, with 7 bases in between.